The 7 T cell receptor beta chains reported below all come from one sample, sequenced in a study of shared clonotypes between healthy human individuals. Profiled with immunoSEQ multiplex PCR; TCRdb holds only in-frame clones, not every one. The repertoire includes 650,000 to 800,000 clones, about 91% of them detected once, and about 24% sits in the top ten. Naive CD8 cells were CD45RO-negative, positively selected for CCR7, excluding terminally differentiated effector memory CD45RA+ cells. The sequencing input was naive CD8+ T cells sorted from blood. These receptor sequences come from a man in his thirties or forties in good health.

The CDR3 reads CASSSARGGSYEQYF. The CDR3 DNA reads as TGTGCCAGCAGCTCCGCCCGGGGGGGCTCCTACGAGCAGTACTTC. The J gene is TRBJ2-7, the V gene TRBV11-2; TRBD2 matches at 8 bases. Germline CDR1 and CDR2: SGHAT and FQNNGV. This CDR3 spans 15 amino acids. With V trimmed by 4 bases and J by 0 bases, 5 bases remained unmatched.

This chain links TRBV5-1 with TRBJ2-1, with D possibly TRBD1 on 6 matching bases. CDR3 length: 19 amino acids. Germline loops: CDR1 SGHRS, CDR2 YFSETQ. Trimming took 4 bases from V and 0 from J, leaving 23 bases between them. CDR3 DNA: TGCGCCAGCAGCCCCGGACAGAACACCCCGAACCACTCCTACAATGAGCAGTTCTTC. It encodes CASSPGQNTPNHSYNEQFF.

The chain has TRBV27 and TRBJ2-2; D is ambiguous. From germline, CDR1 is MNHEY and CDR2 SMNVEV (reference sequence). The CDR3 runs to 13 residues. Trimming took 3 bases from V and 4 from J, leaving 6 bases between them. CDR3 in DNA: TGTGCCAGCAGTTTCCAACTCACCGGGGAGCTGTTTTTT. As protein: CASSFQLTGELFF.

This clone was observed a few times. The chain employs TRBV4-3 and TRBJ2-1; no clear D gene. Germline CDR1 and CDR2: LGHNA and YSLEER. There are 11 residues in the CDR3. V was shortened by 1 base and J by 8 bases, with 3 bases between the two germline ends. CDR3 region: CASSQVDEQFF. For the CDR3, the DNA is TGCGCCAGCAGCCAAGTAGATGAGCAGTTCTTC.

The chain links TRBV2 to TRBJ2-5; 15 bases match TRBD2. The V and J ends lost 6 bases and 6 bases, in that order; junction bases with no gene match: 8. The CDR3 is 16 amino acids. Per germline, CDR1 SNHLY and CDR2 FYNNEI. CDR3 bases: TGTGCCAGCAGGGAATGGACTAGCGGGAGGGCCCAGACCCAGTACTTC. Amino acid sequence: CASREWTSGRAQTQYF.

CDR3 DNA sequence: TGTGCCAGCAGTTTTAGCGCTCTGGGGTTATACGAGCAGTACTTC. Translated: CASSFSALGLYEQYF. The chain is built from TRBV27 and TRBJ2-7, with D perhaps matching TRBD2 (5 bases). This CDR3 is built from 15 residues. Trimming removed 3 bases from V and 4 bases from J, with 16 bases in between. CDR1 and CDR2 from the germline V gene are MNHEY and SMNVEV (reference sequence).

V gene TRBV10-2 combines with J gene TRBJ1-5, with TRBD1 matching 7 bases. After removal of 5 bases from V and 3 bases from J, the junction contained 4 bases not matched to a gene. This CDR3 spans 14 amino acids. From germline, CDR1 is WSHSY and CDR2 SAAADI. DNA of the CDR3: TGCGCCAGCAGTCAGGGGGACACCAATCAGCCCCAGCATTTT. Protein: CASSQGDTNQPQHF.